Sequencing of this TCR beta chain was carried out in a study of cytomegalovirus exposure and HLA in healthy donors. This clone was seen more than once but under ten times. With 60 Vbeta and 13 Jbeta primers, the PCR was carried out. The table came from immunoSEQ multiplex PCR; TCRdb's copy has only in-frame clones and leaves some out. The sample consists of some 140,000 clones, about four fifths of them appearing once. The CDR3 contains 16 residues. Germline CDR1 reads LGHNA; CDR2 reads YNFKEQ. Trimming shortened V by 0 bases and J by 0 bases, and 11 bases separated the two germline ends. The source material was PBMCs. The chain couples TRBV4-2 to TRBJ2-5; TRBD1 is a possible D gene (6 bases). The receptor was isolated from a man in his late teens or twenties in good health and CMV-seronegative. The CDR3 DNA sequence: TGTGCCAGCAGCCAAGAAGGGGGAACGTACCAAGAGACCCAGTACTTC. Amino acid sequence: CASSQEGGTYQETQYF.